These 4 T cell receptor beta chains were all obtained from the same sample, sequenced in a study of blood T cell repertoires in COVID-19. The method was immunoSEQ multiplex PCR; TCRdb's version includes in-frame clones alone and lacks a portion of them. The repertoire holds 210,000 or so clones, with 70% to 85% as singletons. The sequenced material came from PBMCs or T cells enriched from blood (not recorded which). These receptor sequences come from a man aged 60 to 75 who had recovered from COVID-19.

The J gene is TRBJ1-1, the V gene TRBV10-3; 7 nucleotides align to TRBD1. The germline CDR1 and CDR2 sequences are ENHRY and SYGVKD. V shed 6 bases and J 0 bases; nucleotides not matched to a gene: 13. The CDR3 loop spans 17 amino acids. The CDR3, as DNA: TGTGCCATCAGGACCGGGACAGAAATAAGTATGAACACTGAAGCTTTCTTT. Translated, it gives CAIRTGTEISMNTEAFF.

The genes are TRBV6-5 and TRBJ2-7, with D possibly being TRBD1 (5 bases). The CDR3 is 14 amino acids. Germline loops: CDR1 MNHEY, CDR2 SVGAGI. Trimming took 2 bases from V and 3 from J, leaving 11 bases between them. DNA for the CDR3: TGTGCCAGCAGTTACCAGGGATTTGTCTACGAGCAGTACTTC. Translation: CASSYQGFVYEQYF.

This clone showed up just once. The CDR3: CASKPGQISYEQYF. CDR3 coding DNA: TGTGCCAGCAAACCGGGACAGATCTCCTACGAGCAGTACTTC. The chain recombines TRBV27 with TRBJ2-7; 7 nucleotides line up with TRBD1. Per germline, CDR1 MNHEY and CDR2 SMNVEV (reference sequence). This CDR3 has 14 residues. The junction had 6 bases not matched to a gene; V was cut back by 7 bases and J by 0 bases.

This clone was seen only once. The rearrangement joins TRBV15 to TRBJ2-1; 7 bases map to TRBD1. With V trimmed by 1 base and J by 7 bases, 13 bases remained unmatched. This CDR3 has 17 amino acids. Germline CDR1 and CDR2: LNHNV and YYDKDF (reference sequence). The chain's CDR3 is CATSRVVGTALGNEQFF. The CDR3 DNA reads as TGTGCCACCAGCAGAGTGGTGGGGACAGCTTTGGGGAATGAGCAGTTCTTC.